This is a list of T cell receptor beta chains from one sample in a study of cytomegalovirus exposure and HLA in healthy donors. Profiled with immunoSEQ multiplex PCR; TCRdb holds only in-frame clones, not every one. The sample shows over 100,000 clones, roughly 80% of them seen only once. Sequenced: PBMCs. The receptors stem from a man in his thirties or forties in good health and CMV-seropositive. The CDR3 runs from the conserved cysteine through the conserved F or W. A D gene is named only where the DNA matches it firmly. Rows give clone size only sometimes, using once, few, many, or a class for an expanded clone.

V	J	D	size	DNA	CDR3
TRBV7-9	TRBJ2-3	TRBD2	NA	TGTGCCAGCAGCTTACAGCGGGGGCGCACAGATACGCAGTATTTT	CASSLQRGRTDTQYF
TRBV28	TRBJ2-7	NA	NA	TGTGCCAGCAGTTTATGGGGAGGCTCCTACGAGCAGTACTTC	CASSLWGGSYEQYF
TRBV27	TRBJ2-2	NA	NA	TGTGCCAGCAGTGTTTCAGGGGTCACCGGGGAGCTGTTTTTT	CASSVSGVTGELFF
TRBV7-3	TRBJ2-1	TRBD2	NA	TGTGCCAGCAGCCCGACTAGCGGGGGGGCCGATGAGCAGTTCTTC	CASSPTSGGADEQFF
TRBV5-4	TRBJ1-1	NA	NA	TGTGCCAGCAGCTTGGCGATGGACAGTTATTTAACTTTCTTT	CASSLAMDSYLTFF
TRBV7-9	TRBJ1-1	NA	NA	TGTGCCAGCAGCCCTGGGACTTCTGAAGCTTTCTTT	CASSPGTSEAFF
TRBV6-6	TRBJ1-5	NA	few	TGTGCCAGCAGCCTTCGGACTGTTTCAGAGGAGCAGCCCCAGCATTTT	CASSLRTVSEEQPQHF
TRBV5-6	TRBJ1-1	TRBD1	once	TGTGCCAGCGCCGGGACAGGCGGTAACACTGAAGCTTTCTTT	CASAGTGGNTEAFF
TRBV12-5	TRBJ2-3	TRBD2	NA	TGTGCTAGTGGTTTTAGCGGGGGGAGCACAGATACGCAGTATTTT	CASGFSGGSTDTQYF
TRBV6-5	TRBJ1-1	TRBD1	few	TGTGCCAGCAGTTTGACCTTACAGGGGCACACTGAAGCTTTCTTT	CASSLTLQGHTEAFF
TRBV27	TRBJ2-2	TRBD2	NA	TGTGCCAGCAGTCCCCTAGCGGGGGCGTACACCGGGGAGCTGTTTTTT	CASSPLAGAYTGELFF
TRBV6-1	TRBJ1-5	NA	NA	TGTGCCAGCAGACAAATAATGAGGAATCAGCCCCAGCATTTT	CASRQIMRNQPQHF
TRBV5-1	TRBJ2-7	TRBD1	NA	TGCGCCAGCAGCTTTAGGACAGGGGACTCCTACGAGCAGTACTTC	CASSFRTGDSYEQYF
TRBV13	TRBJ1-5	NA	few	TGTGCCAGCAGTCTTGGGGGGAATAGCAATCAGCCCCAGCATTTT	CASSLGGNSNQPQHF
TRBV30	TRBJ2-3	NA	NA	TGTGCCTGGAGTGTCCCCCCCTCTAGCGCAGATACGCAGTATTTT	CAWSVPPSSADTQYF
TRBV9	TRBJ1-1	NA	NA	TGTGCCAGCAGCGTAGAGGGCCGGGGGGCTTGGGATGAAGCTTTCTTT	CASSVEGRGAWDEAFF
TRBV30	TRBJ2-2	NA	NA	TGTGCCTGGAGGGACACAGGGATCTACGGGGAGCTGTTTTTT	CAWRDTGIYGELFF
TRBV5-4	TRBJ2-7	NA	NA	TGTGCCAGCAGCTACGTCGGGAGGGGGCGCTACGAGCAGTACTTC	CASSYVGRGRYEQYF
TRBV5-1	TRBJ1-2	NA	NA	TGCGCCAGCAGCTTGGGTCTGCGGGGTGGCTACACCTTC	CASSLGLRGGYTF
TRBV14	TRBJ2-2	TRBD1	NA	TGTGCCAGCAGCCAGGACAGGTCGAACACCGGGGAGCTGTTTTTT	CASSQDRSNTGELFF
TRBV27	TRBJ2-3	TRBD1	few	TGTGCCAGCAGTGAAGGACAGGGCCCAGATACGCAGTATTTT	CASSEGQGPDTQYF
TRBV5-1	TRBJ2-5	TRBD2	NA	TGCGCCAGCAGCGGGACTAGCGGGCAAGAGACCCAGTACTTC	CASSGTSGQETQYF
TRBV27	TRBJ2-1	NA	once	TGTGCCAGCAGTTTATCTTGGCGGAACTACAATGAGCAGTTCTTC	CASSLSWRNYNEQFF
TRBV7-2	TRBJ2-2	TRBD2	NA	TGTGCCAGCAGCTTATCGGGAGCGGGGTTGATGGCCGGGGAGCTGTTTTTT	CASSLSGAGLMAGELFF
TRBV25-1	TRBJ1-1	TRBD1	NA	TGTGCCAGCAGTGAATTGAGTTCGAAGACAGGGGGTTACACTGAAGCTTTCTTT	CASSELSSKTGGYTEAFF
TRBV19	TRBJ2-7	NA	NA	TGTGCCAGTAGTATCCCCCCAGCAGGGGCTCGGTACGAGCAGTACTTC	CASSIPPAGARYEQYF
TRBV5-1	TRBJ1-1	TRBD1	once	TGCGCCAGCAGCTTGGTGGGACAGGGGGCGGATACTGAAGCTTTCTTT	CASSLVGQGADTEAFF
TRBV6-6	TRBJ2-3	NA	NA	TGTGCCAGCAGTCCCCAGGTGGATACGCAGTATTTT	CASSPQVDTQYF
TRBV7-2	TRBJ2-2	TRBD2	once	TGTGCCCGTCGAGGTCTAGCGGGAGGGCCGGGGGCCGGGGAGCTGTTTTTT	CARRGLAGGPGAGELFF
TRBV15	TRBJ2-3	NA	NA	TGTGCCACCAGCCTAGGACTGCGCTACACAGATACGCAGTATTTT	CATSLGLRYTDTQYF
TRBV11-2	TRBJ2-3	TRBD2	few	TGTGCCAGCAGCTCGGGACTAACTAGCACAGATACGCAGTATTTT	CASSSGLTSTDTQYF
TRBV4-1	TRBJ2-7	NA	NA	TGCGCCAGCAGCCAATTGCAGGGTAAGGTTAGCGAGCAGTACTTC	CASSQLQGKVSEQYF
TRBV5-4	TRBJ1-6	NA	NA	TGTGCCAGCAGCTTGGACCGGGACACATCACCCCTCCACTTT	CASSLDRDTSPLHF
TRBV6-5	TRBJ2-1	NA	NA	TGTGCCAGCTTGGGCGGGGCCGCTAACAATGAGCAGTTCTTC	CASLGGAANNEQFF
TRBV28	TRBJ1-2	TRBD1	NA	TGTGCCAGCGGATGGGACAGGGGGAGGTATGGCTACACCTTC	CASGWDRGRYGYTF
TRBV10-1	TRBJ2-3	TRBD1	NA	TGCGCCAGCAGTGAAACAGGGGTGGATACGCAGTATTTT	CASSETGVDTQYF
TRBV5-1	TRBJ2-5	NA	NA	TGCGCCAGCAGCTTAGGGGGGGACGAAGAGACCCAGTACTTC	CASSLGGDEETQYF
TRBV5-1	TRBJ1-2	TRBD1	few	TGCGCCAGCAGCTTGGGGACAGGGAGGTACTATGGCTACACCTTC	CASSLGTGRYYGYTF
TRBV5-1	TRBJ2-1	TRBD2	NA	TGCGCCAGCAGCATAGCTAGCGGGAGGGGAAATGAGCAGTTCTTC	CASSIASGRGNEQFF
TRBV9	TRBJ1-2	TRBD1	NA	TGTGCCAGCAGCGAGGACAGGCCCGCCGGCTACACCTTC	CASSEDRPAGYTF
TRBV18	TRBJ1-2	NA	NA	TGTGCCAGCTCCGGAGCTAACTATGGCTACACCTTC	CASSGANYGYTF
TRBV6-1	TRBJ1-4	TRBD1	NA	TGTGCCAGCAATGCGGGACAGGCTAATGAAAAACTGTTTTTT	CASNAGQANEKLFF
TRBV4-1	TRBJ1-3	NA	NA	TGCGCCAGCAGCCATCCCCCGCGGGACGCTGGAAACACCATATATTTT	CASSHPPRDAGNTIYF
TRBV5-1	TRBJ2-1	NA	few	TGCGCCAGCAGCATGACAGGCAATGAGCAGTTCTTC	CASSMTGNEQFF
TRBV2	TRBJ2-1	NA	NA	TGTGCCAGCAGTGAATTGGTACAGGGAGAAGAGTTCTTC	CASSELVQGEEFF
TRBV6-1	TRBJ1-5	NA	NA	TGTGCCAGCAGTGAAGCGGGACACGCAAGTCAGCCCCAGCATTTT	CASSEAGHASQPQHF
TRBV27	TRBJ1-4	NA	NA	TGTGCCAGCAGTCGGACTGGCGTCGGCGTAAATGAAAAACTGTTTTTT	CASSRTGVGVNEKLFF
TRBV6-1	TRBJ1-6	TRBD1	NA	TGTGCCAGCAGTCTGGGGACAGGGGAAGGTTCACCCCTCCACTTT	CASSLGTGEGSPLHF
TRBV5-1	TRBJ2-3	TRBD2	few	TGCGCCAGCAGCTTGAGACTAGCGGGGGGCTCTAGGAGCACAGATACGCAGTATTTT	CASSLRLAGGSRSTDTQYF
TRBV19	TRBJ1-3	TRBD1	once	TGTGCCAGTAGGACAGGGGTCGGAAACACCATATATTTT	CASRTGVGNTIYF
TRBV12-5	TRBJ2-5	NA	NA	TGTGCTAGTGGGGGCCGAGGGCCCCAAGAGACCCAGTACTTC	CASGGRGPQETQYF
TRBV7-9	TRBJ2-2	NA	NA	TGTGCCAGCAGCCGACAGAACACGAACACCGGGGAGCTGTTTTTT	CASSRQNTNTGELFF
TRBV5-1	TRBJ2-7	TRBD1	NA	TGCGCCAGCAGCTTGGCCGGGACAGGCAACGAGCAGTACTTC	CASSLAGTGNEQYF
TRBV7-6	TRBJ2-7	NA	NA	TGTGCCAGCAGCTCCTCCCTTGGAGCCTACGAGCAGTACTTC	CASSSSLGAYEQYF